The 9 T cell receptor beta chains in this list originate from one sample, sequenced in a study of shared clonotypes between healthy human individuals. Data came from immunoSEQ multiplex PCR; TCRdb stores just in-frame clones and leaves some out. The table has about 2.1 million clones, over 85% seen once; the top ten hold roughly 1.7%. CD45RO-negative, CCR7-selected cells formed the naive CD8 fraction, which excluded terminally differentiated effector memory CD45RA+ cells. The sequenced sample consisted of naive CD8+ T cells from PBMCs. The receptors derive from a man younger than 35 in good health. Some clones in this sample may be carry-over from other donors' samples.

The DNA of the CDR3 is TGTGCCAGCAGTTCACCGGGACAGGGGTGGGATACGCAGTATTTT. Protein sequence: CASSSPGQGWDTQYF. The chain employs TRBV28 and TRBJ2-3, with 10 bases identical to TRBD1. This CDR3 has 15 residues. Trimming took 4 bases from V and 6 from J; bases not matched to a gene: 7. Germline V lookup: CDR1 MDHEN, CDR2 SYDVKM.

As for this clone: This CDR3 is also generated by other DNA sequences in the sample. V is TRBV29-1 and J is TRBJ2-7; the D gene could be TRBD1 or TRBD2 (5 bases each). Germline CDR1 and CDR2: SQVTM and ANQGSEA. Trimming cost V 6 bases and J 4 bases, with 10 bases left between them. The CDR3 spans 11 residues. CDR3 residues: CSVDGGYEQYF. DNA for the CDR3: TGCAGCGTGGATGGGGGTTACGAGCAGTACTTC.

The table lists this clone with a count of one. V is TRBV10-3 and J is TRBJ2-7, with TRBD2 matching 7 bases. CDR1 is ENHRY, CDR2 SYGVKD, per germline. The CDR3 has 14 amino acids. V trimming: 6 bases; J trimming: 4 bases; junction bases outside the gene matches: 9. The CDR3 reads CAIRQSSGNYEQYF. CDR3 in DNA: TGTGCCATCAGACAATCTAGCGGAAATTACGAGCAGTACTTC.

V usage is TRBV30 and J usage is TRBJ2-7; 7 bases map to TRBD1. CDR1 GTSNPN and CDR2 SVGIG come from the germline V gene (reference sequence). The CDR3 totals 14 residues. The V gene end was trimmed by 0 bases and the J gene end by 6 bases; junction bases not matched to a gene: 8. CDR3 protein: CAWSVRRGFSEQYF. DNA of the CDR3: TGTGCCTGGAGTGTGCGCAGGGGGTTTTCCGAGCAGTACTTC.

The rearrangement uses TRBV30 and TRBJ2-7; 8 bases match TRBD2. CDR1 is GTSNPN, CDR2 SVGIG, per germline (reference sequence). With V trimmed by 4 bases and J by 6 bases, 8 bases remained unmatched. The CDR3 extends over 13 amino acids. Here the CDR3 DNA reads TGTGCCTGGACTAGGACTAGCTCCCGCGAGCAGTACTTC. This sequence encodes CAWTRTSSREQYF.

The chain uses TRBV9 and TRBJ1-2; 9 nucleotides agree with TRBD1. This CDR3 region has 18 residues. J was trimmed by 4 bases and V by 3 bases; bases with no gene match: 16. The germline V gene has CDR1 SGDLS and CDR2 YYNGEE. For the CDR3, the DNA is TGTGCCAGCAGCGCCACTACCATCGGGACAGGGCTACTCTATGGCTACACCTTC. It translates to CASSATTIGTGLLYGYTF.

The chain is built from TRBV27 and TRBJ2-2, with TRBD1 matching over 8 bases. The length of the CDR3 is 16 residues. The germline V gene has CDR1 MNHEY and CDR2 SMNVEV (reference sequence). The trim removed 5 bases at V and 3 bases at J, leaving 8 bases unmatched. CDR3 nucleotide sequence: TGTGCCAGCAGTAGTATCCTCAGGGGGCACACCGGGGAGCTGTTTTTT. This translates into CASSSILRGHTGELFF.

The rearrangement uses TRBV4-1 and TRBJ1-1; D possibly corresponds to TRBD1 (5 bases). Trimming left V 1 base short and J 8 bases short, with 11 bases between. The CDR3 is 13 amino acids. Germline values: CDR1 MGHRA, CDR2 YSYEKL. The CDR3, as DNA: TGCGCCAGCAGCCAAGTAGGGACCGAAGAAGCTTTCTTT. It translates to CASSQVGTEEAFF.

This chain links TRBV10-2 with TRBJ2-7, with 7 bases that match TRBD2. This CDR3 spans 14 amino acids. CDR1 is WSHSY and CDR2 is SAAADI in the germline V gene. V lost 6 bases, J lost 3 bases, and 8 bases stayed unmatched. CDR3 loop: CASSVRGLIYEQYF. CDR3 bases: TGCGCCAGCAGCGTCCGGGGACTAATCTACGAGCAGTACTTC.